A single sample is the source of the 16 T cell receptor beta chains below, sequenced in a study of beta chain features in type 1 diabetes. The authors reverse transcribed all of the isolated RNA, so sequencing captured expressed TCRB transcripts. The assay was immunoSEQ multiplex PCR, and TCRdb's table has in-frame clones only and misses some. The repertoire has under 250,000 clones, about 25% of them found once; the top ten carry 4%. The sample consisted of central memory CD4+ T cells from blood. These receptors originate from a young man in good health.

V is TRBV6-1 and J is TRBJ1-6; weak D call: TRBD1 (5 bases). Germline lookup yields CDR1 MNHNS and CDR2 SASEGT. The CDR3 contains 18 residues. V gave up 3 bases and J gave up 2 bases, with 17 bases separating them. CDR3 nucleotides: TGTGCCAGCAGTGATGAGAAGGTGGAGGGGACCTATAATTCACCCCTCCACTTT. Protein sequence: CASSDEKVEGTYNSPLHF.

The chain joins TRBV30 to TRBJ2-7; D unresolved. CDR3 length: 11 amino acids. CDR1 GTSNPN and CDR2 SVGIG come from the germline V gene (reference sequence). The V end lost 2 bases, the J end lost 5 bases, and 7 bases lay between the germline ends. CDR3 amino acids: CAWSTRDEQYF. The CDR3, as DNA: TGTGCCTGGAGTACAAGGGACGAGCAGTACTTC.

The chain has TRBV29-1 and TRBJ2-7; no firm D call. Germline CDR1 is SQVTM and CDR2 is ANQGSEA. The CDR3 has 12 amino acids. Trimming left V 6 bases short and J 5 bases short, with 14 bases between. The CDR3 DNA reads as TGCAGCGTCCTAAGACATTCCAACGAGCAGTACTTC. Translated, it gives CSVLRHSNEQYF.

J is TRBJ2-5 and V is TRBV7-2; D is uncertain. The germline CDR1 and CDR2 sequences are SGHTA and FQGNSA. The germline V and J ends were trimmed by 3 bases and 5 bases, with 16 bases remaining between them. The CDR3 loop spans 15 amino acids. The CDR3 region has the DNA TGTGCCAGCAGCTTGTTTGGTAGTGGTGGGGAGACCCAGTACTTC. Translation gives CASSLFGSGGETQYF.

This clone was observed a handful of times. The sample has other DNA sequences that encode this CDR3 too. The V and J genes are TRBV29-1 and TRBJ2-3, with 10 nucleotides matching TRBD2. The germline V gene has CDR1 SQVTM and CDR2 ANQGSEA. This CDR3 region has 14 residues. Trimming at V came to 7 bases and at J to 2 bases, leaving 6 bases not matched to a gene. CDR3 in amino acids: CSGQLAGSTDTQYF. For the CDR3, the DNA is TGCAGCGGCCAACTAGCGGGGTCCACAGATACGCAGTATTTT.

Here the CDR3 reads CASSRTLDTYEQYF. In nucleotides, the CDR3 is TGTGCCAGCAGTCGAACGTTAGACACCTACGAGCAGTACTTC. The chain combines TRBV27 with TRBJ2-7; D remains unclear. The CDR3 length is 14 residues. The germline V gene has CDR1 MNHEY and CDR2 SMNVEV (reference sequence). V lost 5 bases and J lost 2, with 13 bases in between.

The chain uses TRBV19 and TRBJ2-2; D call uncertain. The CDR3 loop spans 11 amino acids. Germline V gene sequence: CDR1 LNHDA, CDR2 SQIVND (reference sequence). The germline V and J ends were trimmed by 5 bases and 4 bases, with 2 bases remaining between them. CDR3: CASSVTGELFF. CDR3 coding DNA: TGTGCCAGTAGTGTCACCGGGGAGCTGTTTTTT.

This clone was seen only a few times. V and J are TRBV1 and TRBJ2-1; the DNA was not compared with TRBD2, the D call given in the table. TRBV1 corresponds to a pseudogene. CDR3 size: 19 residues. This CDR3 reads CTSSHSRGERASSYNEQFF. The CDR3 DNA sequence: TGCACCAGCAGCCACTCCCGGGGCGAGCGGGCGAGCTCCTACAATGAGCAGTTCTTC.

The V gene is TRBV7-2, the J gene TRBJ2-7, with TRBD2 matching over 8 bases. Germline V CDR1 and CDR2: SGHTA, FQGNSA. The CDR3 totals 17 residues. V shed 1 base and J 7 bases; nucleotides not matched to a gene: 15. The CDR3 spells CASSLEAGGRSRGEQYF. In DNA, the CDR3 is TGTGCCAGCAGCTTAGAAGCGGGCGGGAGGTCTCGGGGGGAGCAGTACTTC.

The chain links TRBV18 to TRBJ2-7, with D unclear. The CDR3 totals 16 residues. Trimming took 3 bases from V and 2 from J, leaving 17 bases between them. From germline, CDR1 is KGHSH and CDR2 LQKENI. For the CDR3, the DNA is TGTGCCAGCTCACCCGGACCGCCGATAGTGACCTACGAGCAGTACTTC. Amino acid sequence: CASSPGPPIVTYEQYF.

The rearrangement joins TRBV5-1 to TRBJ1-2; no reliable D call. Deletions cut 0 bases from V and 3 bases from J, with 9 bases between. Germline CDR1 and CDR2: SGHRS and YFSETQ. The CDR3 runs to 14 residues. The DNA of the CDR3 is TGCGCCAGCAGCTTGGATTGGGGTGACTATGGCTACACCTTC. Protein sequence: CASSLDWGDYGYTF.

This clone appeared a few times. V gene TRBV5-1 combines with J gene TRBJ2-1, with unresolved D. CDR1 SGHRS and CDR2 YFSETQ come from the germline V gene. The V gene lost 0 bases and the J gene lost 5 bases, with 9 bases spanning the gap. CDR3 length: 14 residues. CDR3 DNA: TGCGCCAGCAGCTTGGACCCGAACAACAATGAGCAGTTCTTC. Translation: CASSLDPNNNEQFF.

Written as DNA, the CDR3 is TGTGCCAGCTCGCCCCCGACAGGGGTTGACACCGGGGAGCTGTTTTTT. As protein: CASSPPTGVDTGELFF. The V gene is TRBV18, the J gene TRBJ2-2, with 8 bases that match TRBD1. This CDR3 contains 16 residues. CDR1 KGHSH and CDR2 LQKENI come from the germline V gene. The V segment lost 6 bases and the J segment 3 bases; nucleotides outside the gene matches: 9.

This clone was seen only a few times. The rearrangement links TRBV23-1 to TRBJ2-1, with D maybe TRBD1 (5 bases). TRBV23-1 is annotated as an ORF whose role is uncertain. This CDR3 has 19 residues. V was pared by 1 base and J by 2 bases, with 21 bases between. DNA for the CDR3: TGCGCCAGCAGTCAATTCGACAGCCCGGGCGTTATCGCCTACAATGAGCAGTTCTTC. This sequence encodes CASSQFDSPGVIAYNEQFF.

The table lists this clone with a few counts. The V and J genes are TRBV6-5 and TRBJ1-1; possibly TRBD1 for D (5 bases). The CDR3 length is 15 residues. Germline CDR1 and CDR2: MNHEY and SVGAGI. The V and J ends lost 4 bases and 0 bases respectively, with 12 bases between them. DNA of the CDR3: TGTGCCAGCAGTTCCCTGACAGCTATGAACACTGAAGCTTTCTTT. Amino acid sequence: CASSSLTAMNTEAFF.

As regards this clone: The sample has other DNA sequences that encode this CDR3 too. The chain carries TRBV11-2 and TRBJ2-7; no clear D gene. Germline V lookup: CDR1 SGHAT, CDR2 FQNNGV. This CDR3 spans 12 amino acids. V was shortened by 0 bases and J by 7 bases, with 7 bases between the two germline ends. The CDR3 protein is CASSLDIGEQYF. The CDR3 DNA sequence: TGTGCCAGCAGCTTAGATATTGGGGAGCAGTACTTC.